The present entry profiles one T cell receptor beta chain with its context. Its antigen is not known. A second about 7 to 12 cycle PCR used barcoded and J-beta primers. TCRdb reprocessed the 5' RACE reads via MiXCR and lists one record per CDR3 protein. The sample carries roughly 730,000 distinct CDR3 sequences, roughly three fifths recorded once. This sample was taken from a study of blood T cells in healthy people across ages. The study's findings and limits: Not knowing donor CMV status may have confounded expanded clonotype changes. Per-million-T-cell TCR beta diversity fell roughly linearly with age.

With 1 base clipped from V and 3 bases from J, the junction kept 3 bases outside the gene matches. The CDR3 has 15 residues. The germline V gene has CDR1 DFQATT and CDR2 SNEGSKA (reference sequence). V and J are TRBV20-1 and TRBJ1-6; 7 positions match TRBD1. The sequence derives from a man aged 40-49 years in good health. The sequenced sample was blood. CDR3 sequence: CSARGDSGYNSPLHF. CDR3 DNA sequence: TGCAGTGCTAGAGGGGACAGCGGCTATAATTCACCCCTCCACTTT.